The 13 T cell receptor beta chains below come from one sample, sequenced in a study of blood T cell repertoires in COVID-19. The assay was immunoSEQ multiplex PCR, and TCRdb's table has in-frame clones only and misses some. The data contain roughly 250,000 clones, 90% to 95% of them singletons. Sequenced material: PBMCs or T cells enriched from blood (not recorded which). The receptors come from a woman under 30 who had recovered from COVID-19.

The CDR3 DNA reads as TGTGCCACCAGCAGATTTCCCTCCCAAGTCGGGACAGAGGGACACGAGCAGTACTTC. It codes for CATSRFPSQVGTEGHEQYF. This chain uses TRBV15 with TRBJ2-7, with TRBD1 identical over 7 bases. With 2 bases clipped from V and 5 bases from J, the junction kept 21 bases outside the gene matches. This CDR3 comprises 19 residues. Germline assignment: CDR1 LNHNV and CDR2 YYDKDF (reference sequence).

This clone was picked up a small number of times. The rearrangement links TRBV21-1 to TRBJ2-7; the D call in the table, TRBD2, was not verified against the DNA. TRBV21-1 represents a pseudogene. CDR3 length: 16 amino acids. DNA for the CDR3: TGTGCCAGCAGCAAAGCGTGCGGGGCGGGCTCCTACGAGCAGTACTTC. Translated, it gives CASSKACGAGSYEQYF.

The V and J genes are TRBV12-3 or TRBV12-4 and TRBJ2-7; D is possibly TRBD1 (5 bases). The CDR3 has 12 residues. Trimming cost V 6 bases and J 3 bases, with 9 bases left between them. The CDR3 reads CASRLTGYEQYF. In nucleotides, the CDR3 is TGTGCCAGCAGACTCACAGGCTACGAGCAGTACTTC.

This chain uses TRBV6-5 with TRBJ1-2, with D unresolved. Germline-derived CDR1 and CDR2 are MNHEY and SVGAGI. V gave up 2 bases and J gave up 4 bases, with 8 bases separating them. The CDR3 runs to 13 residues. Here the CDR3 DNA reads TGTGCCAGCAGTTACCGGGGTACCTATGGCTACACCTTC. This gives the protein CASSYRGTYGYTF.

The rearrangement uses TRBV21-1 and TRBJ1-1; no check of the table's D call, TRBD1, against the DNA was made. TRBV21-1 is assigned pseudogene status. This CDR3 region has 14 residues. CDR3 coding DNA: TGTGCCAGCCCAGGGGGACAGTTGAACACTGAAGCTTTCTTT. Protein: CASPGGQLNTEAFF.

This chain uses TRBV29-1 with TRBJ1-1; TRBD1 agrees at 7 bases. This CDR3 is built from 12 residues. Germline V CDR1 and CDR2: SQVTM, ANQGSEA. Germline trimming cut 6 bases from V and 3 bases from J; bases unmatched to any gene: 4. CDR3 residues: CSVRQGDTEAFF. Here the CDR3 DNA reads TGCAGCGTACGACAGGGCGACACTGAAGCTTTCTTT. Full variable domain (remainder filled in from reference TRBV29-1 and TRBJ1-1): SAVISQKPSRDICQRGTSLTIQCQVDSQVTMMFWYRQQPGQSLTLIATANQGSEATYESGFVIDKFPISRPNLTFSTLTVSNMSPEDSSIYLCSVRQGDTEAFFGQGTRLTVV.

The J gene is TRBJ2-2, the V gene TRBV7-2, with 10 bases lining up with TRBD2. CDR3 length equals 15 residues. CDR1 and CDR2 from the germline V gene are SGHTA and FQGNSA. V was clipped by 4 bases and J by 6 bases; unmatched bases: 5. CDR3 region: CASSSSGGAAGELFF. CDR3 DNA sequence: TGTGCCAGCAGCTCTAGCGGGGGAGCGGCCGGGGAGCTGTTTTTT.

This chain uses TRBV6-5 with TRBJ1-2, with D unclear. In germline, CDR1 is MNHEY, CDR2 SVGAGI. V was clipped by 5 bases and J by 4 bases, with 17 bases between them. CDR3 length: 15 amino acids. The CDR3, as DNA: TGTGCCAGCAGTCAACCAGGCCCCTTCAGCTATGGCTACACCTTC. Protein: CASSQPGPFSYGYTF.

This rearrangement joins TRBV7-2 to TRBJ1-6; 11 nucleotides match TRBD1. This CDR3 has 19 residues. Germline assignment: CDR1 SGHTA and CDR2 FQGNSA. V was clipped by 4 bases and J by 8 bases; unmatched bases: 16. This CDR3 is CASSSPGDRGLSRYSPLHF. The CDR3 coding sequence is TGTGCCAGCAGCTCACCGGGGGACAGGGGGTTATCTCGTTATTCACCCCTCCACTTT.

The rearrangement uses TRBV7-2 and TRBJ1-2, with 7 bases that match TRBD1. V shed 5 bases, J shed 5 bases, and the junction held 20 bases outside the gene matches. Germline-derived CDR1 and CDR2 are SGHTA and FQGNSA. The CDR3 length is 18 residues. The CDR3 region has the DNA TGTGCCAGCAGCCACGAACATGGGTTTTCGACAGGGCGGTATGGCTACACCTTC. It is translated as CASSHEHGFSTGRYGYTF.

The CDR3 protein is CASSTGTASANYGYTF. In DNA form, the CDR3 reads TGTGCCAGCAGCACAGGGACGGCTTCAGCTAACTATGGCTACACCTTC. The chain is built from TRBV9 and TRBJ1-2, with a tentative D call TRBD1 (6 bases). The V gene's germline CDR1 is SGDLS and CDR2 YYNGEE. This CDR3 contains 16 residues. V was pared by 4 bases and J by 0 bases, with 16 bases between.

The V call is TRBV7-3, the J call TRBJ2-2, with a possible D match to TRBD1 (6 bases). The CDR3 has 16 residues. In germline, CDR1 is SGHTA, CDR2 FQGTGA. V lost 5 bases to trimming and J lost 0 bases, with 13 bases between them. The CDR3 nucleotides are TGTGCCAGCAGCCGGTGGGGGCCTGCGAACACCGGGGAGCTGTTTTTT. Its protein is CASSRWGPANTGELFF.

The chain couples TRBV2 to TRBJ1-1; 7 nucleotides line up with TRBD1. After removal of 2 bases from V and 7 bases from J, the junction contained 7 bases not matched to a gene. Germline V CDR1 and CDR2: SNHLY, FYNNEI. This CDR3 comprises 14 residues. This CDR3 reads CASSESEGAIEAFF. The CDR3, as DNA: TGTGCCAGCAGTGAATCCGAGGGGGCAATTGAAGCTTTCTTT.